This T cell receptor beta chain is from a study of beta chain features in type 1 diabetes. The study's findings and limits: Compared to healthy donors, patients appeared to have naive, central memory and Treg TCRB repertoires that were more alike. When Type 1 diabetes patients were examined, their TCRB CDR3s proved moderately but significantly shorter in all four CD4+ subsets.

All of the isolated RNA was reverse transcribed, so expressed TCRB transcripts were sequenced. Repertoires were generated with immunoSEQ multiplex PCR, while TCRdb's copy carries only in-frame clones and drops some. The sample carries 250,000 to 300,000 clones, roughly an eighth recorded once. Sorting gave populations that all exceeded 95% purity. This CDR3 comprises 17 residues. The germline V gene has CDR1 LGHNA and CDR2 YNFKEQ. The germline V and J ends were trimmed by 0 bases and 0 bases, with 13 bases remaining between them. This clone was seen a few times. No antigen is known for it. V usage is TRBV4-2 and J usage is TRBJ2-3, with D possibly matching TRBD2 (6 bases). This TCR came from a man aged 25 to 45 with type 1 diabetes. Material: naive CD4+ T cells from blood. The DNA of the CDR3 is TGTGCCAGCAGCCAAGATGGGGGGAGGACCAGCACAGATACGCAGTATTTT. Amino acids: CASSQDGGRTSTDTQYF.